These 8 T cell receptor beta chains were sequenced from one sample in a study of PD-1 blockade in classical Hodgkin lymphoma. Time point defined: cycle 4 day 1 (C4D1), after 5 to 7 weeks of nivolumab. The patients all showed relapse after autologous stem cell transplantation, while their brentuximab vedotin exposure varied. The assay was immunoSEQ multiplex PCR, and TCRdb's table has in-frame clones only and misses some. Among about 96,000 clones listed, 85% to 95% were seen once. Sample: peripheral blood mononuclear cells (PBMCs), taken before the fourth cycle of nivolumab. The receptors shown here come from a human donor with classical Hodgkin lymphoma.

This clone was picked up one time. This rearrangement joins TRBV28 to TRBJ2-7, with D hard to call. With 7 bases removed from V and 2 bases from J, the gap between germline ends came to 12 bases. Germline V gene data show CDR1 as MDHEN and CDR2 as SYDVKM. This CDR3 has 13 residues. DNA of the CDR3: TGTGCCAGCACGGCTAGGATTACCTACGAGCAGTACTTC. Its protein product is CASTARITYEQYF.

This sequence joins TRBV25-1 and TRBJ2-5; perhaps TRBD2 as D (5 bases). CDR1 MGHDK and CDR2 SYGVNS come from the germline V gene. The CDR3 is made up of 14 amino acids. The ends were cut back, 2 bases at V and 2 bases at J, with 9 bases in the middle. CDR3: CASSEGGRQETQYF. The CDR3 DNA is TGTGCCAGCAGTGAAGGAGGCAGACAAGAGACCCAGTACTTC. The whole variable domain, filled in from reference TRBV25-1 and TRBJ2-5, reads EADIYQTPRYLVIGTGKKITLECSQTMGHDKMYWYQQDPGMELHLIHYSYGVNSTEKGDLSSESTVSRIRTEHFPLTLESARPSHTSQYLCASSEGGRQETQYFGPGTRLLVL.

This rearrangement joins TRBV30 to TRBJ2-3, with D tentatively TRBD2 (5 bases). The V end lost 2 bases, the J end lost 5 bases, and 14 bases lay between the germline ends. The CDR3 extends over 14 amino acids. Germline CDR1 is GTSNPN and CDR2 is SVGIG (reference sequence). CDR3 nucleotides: TGTGCCTGGAGTCGCGGGCTCGGCGTAGATACGCAGTATTTT. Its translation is CAWSRGLGVDTQYF.

This chain's CDR3 is CAWSVYQETQYF. The CDR3 DNA reads TGTGCCTGGAGCGTCTACCAAGAGACCCAGTACTTC. The V gene is TRBV30, the J gene TRBJ2-5; D unresolved. CDR1 is GTSNPN and CDR2 is SVGIG in the germline V gene (reference sequence). Trimming shortened V by 3 bases and J by 0 bases, and 5 bases separated the two germline ends. The CDR3 sequence is 12 residues long.

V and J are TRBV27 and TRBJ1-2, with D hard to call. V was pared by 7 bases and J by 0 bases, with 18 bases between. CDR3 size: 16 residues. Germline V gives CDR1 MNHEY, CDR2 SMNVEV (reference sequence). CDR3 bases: TGTGCCAGCACCCTAAACAGTGCCGTTGCTAACTATGGCTACACCTTC. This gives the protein CASTLNSAVANYGYTF.

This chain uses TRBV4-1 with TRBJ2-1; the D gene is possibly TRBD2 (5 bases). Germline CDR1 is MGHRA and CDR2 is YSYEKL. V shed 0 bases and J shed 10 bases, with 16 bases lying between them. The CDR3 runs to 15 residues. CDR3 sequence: CASSQDYALAVEQFF. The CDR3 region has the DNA TGCGCCAGCAGCCAAGATTATGCCCTAGCAGTGGAGCAGTTCTTC.

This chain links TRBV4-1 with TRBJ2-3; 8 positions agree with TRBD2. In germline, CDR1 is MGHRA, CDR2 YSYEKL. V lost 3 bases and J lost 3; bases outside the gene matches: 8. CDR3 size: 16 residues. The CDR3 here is CASSHPGRVGTDTQYF. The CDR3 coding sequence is TGCGCCAGCAGCCATCCCGGGAGGGTCGGGACAGATACGCAGTATTTT.

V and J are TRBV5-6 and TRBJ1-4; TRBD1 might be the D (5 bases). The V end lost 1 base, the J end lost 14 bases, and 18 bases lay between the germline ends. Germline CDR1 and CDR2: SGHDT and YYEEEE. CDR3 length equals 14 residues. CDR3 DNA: TGTGCCAGCAGCTTGCGGGGCGGGGTGCGAAGGCTGTTTTTT. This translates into CASSLRGGVRRLFF.